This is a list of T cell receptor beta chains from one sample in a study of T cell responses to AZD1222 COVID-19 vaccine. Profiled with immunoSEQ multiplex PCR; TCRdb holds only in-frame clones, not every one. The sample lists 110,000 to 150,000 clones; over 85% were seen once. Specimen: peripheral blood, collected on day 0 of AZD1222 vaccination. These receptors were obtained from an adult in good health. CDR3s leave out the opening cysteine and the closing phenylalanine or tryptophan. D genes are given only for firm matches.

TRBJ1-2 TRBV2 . ASPGPNYGYT
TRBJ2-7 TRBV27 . ASSSPLRDRSHEQY
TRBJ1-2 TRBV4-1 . ASSRMTGNSYGYT
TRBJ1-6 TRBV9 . ASSVGEALNSPLH
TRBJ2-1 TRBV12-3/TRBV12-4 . ASSTLIANEQF
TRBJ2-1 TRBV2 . ASSEILRGPSYNEQF
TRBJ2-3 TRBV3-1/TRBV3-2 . ASSQALVGDTDTQY
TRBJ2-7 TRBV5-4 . ASSLVPSIDYEQY
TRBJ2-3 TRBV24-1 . ATSGAGTDTQY
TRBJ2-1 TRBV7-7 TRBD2 ASSISTSPYNEQF
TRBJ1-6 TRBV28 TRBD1 ASSPTGDNSPLH
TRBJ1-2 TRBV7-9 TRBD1 ASSRTGTDYGYT
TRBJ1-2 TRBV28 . ASSPNNYGYT
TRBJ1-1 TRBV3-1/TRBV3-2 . ASSQGAAEAF
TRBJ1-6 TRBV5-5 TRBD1 ASSRTGSRPELSPLH
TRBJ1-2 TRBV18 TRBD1 ASSPSRQGLDYGYT
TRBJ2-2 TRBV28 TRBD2 ASSPQRETGELF
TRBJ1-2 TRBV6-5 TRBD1 ASGRDRGEHGYT
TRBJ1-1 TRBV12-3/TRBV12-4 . ASSFKGRTEAF
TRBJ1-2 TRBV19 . ASEFGRVGPTYGYT
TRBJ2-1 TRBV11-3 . ASSLGRVSYNEQF
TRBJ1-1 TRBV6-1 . ASSDRVRNTEAF
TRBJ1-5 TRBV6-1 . ASSERVVGGNQPQH
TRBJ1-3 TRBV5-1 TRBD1 ASSLEGQGAIGNTIY
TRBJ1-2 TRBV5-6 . ASSLAGADGYT
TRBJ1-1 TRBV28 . ASSLMRDRALNTEAF
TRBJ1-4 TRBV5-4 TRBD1 ASSLSGQGYEKLF